This entry lists 22 T cell receptor beta chains sequenced from one sample in a study of CD8 T cells in Susac syndrome. A quantity of about 0.5 to 1 ug RNA underwent reverse transcription using random hexamers. Via MiXCR, TCRdb re-called the immunoSEQ multiplex PCR reads, giving one row per CDR3 protein. The table lists some 180,000 distinct CDR3 sequences, about 95% of them singletons, with more than 0.1% in the top ten. The source material was CD4+ T cells from PBMCs. These receptors came from a human donor in good health.

The chain is built from TRBV5-1 and TRBJ2-5, with TRBD1 matching 9 bases. V shed 3 bases and J 5 bases; nucleotides not matched to a gene: 5. The CDR3 covers 14 residues. Germline-derived CDR1 and CDR2 are SGHRS and YFSETQ. The CDR3 sequence is CASSSWTGDETQYF. The CDR3 coding sequence is TGCGCCAGCAGCTCCTGGACAGGGGACGAGACCCAGTACTTC.

This chain links TRBV9 with TRBJ2-1; TRBD1 is a possible D gene (6 bases). Germline V gene lookup returns CDR1 SGDLS and CDR2 YYNGEE. V lost 3 bases and J lost 6, with 13 bases in between. This CDR3 has 14 residues. The CDR3 sequence: CASSGRDNLNEQFF. The CDR3, as DNA: TGTGCCAGCAGCGGCCGGGACAACCTCAATGAGCAGTTCTTC.

The chain recombines TRBV19 with TRBJ2-3, with 7 bases that match TRBD1. Germline CDR1 LNHDA, CDR2 SQIVND (reference sequence). The CDR3 spans 14 residues. The ends lost 6 bases at V and 0 bases at J; junction bases unmatched: 3. The CDR3 region is CASRRDSSTDTQYF. The CDR3 DNA follows: TGTGCCAGTAGACGGGACAGTAGCACAGATACGCAGTATTTT.

The gene calls are TRBV5-4 and TRBJ2-3, with D possibly being TRBD2 (5 bases). Looked up from germline, CDR1 is SGHNT and CDR2 is YYREEE (reference sequence). The CDR3 runs to 15 residues. Trimming removed 0 bases from V and 8 bases from J, with 16 bases in between. CDR3 DNA sequence: TGTGCCAGCAGCTTGGAAAGGGCAGAGGGCGCTACGCAGTATTTT. Residues: CASSLERAEGATQYF.

The V gene is TRBV29-1, the J gene TRBJ2-1; tentative D call: TRBD1 (5 bases). The V end lost 5 bases, the J end lost 0 bases, and 8 bases lay between the germline ends. Looked up from germline, CDR1 is SQVTM and CDR2 is ANQGSEA. The CDR3 spans 13 residues. CDR3 sequence reads: CSVFQGSYNEQFF. CDR3 DNA: TGCAGCGTTTTCCAGGGCTCCTACAATGAGCAGTTCTTC.

As regards this clonotype: The germline gene is not matched at one end of the junction; a read error may be the cause. The chain is built from TRBV14 and TRBJ2-1; 9 bases map to TRBD2. Looked up from germline, CDR1 is SGHDN and CDR2 is FVKESK. The CDR3 sequence is 13 residues long. CDR3 DNA: TGTGCCAGCAGCCAAGGGGGCACGGGACTAGCAGTCTTC. Translation gives CASSQGGTGLAVF.

The chain joins TRBV4-2 to TRBJ2-1; TRBD2 aligns across 12 bases. V shed 4 bases, J shed 4 bases, and the junction held 11 bases outside the gene matches. This CDR3 has 18 amino acids. The germline gives CDR1 LGHNA, CDR2 YNFKEQ. CDR3 in DNA: TGTGCCAGCAGCCCTAGGACTCTAGCGGGAGGGCAGTACAATGAGCAGTTCTTC. Translation: CASSPRTLAGGQYNEQFF.

The rearrangement uses TRBV30 and TRBJ2-1; D is unclear. The CDR3 extends over 13 amino acids. Trimming took off 0 bases at V and 3 bases at J, with 6 bases between the two ends. Looked up from germline, CDR1 is GTSNPN and CDR2 is SVGIG (reference sequence). The CDR3 loop is CAWSVHRYNEQFF. CDR3 in DNA: TGTGCCTGGAGTGTACACCGCTACAATGAGCAGTTCTTC.

This clonotype was detected only once. This sequence joins TRBV6-5 and TRBJ1-1; D is uncertain. In germline, CDR1 is MNHEY, CDR2 SVGAGI. The CDR3 loop spans 14 amino acids. Trimming removed 0 bases from V and 0 bases from J, with 5 bases in between. CDR3 sequence: CASSYSRVNTEAFF. CDR3 DNA: TGTGCCAGCAGTTACTCGAGAGTGAACACTGAAGCTTTCTTT.

CDR3: CASSLDGRAGELFF. The CDR3 nucleotides read TGTGCCAGCAGCTTAGACGGGAGGGCCGGGGAGCTGTTTTTT. The gene calls are TRBV7-2 and TRBJ2-2, with 8 positions matching TRBD2. J gave up 6 bases and V 1 base, and 1 base lay outside the gene matches. Germline CDR1 is SGHTA and CDR2 is FQGNSA. This CDR3 is 14 amino acids long. The full variable domain, in which reference TRBV7-2 and TRBJ2-2 provide the parts outside the CDR3, is GAGVSQSPSNKVTEKGKDVELRCDPISGHTALYWYRQSLGQGLEFLIYFQGNSAPDKSGLPSDRFSAERTGGSVSTLTIQRTQQEDSAVYLCASSLDGRAGELFFGEGSRLTVL.

This clonotype has just a few counts. The chain uses TRBV7-6 and TRBJ2-7, with 7 bases lining up with TRBD1. CDR1 is SGHVS and CDR2 is FNYEAQ in the germline V gene. V lost 3 bases, J lost 3 bases, and 2 bases stayed unmatched. This CDR3 has 13 amino acids. CDR3 bases: TGTGCCAGCAGCTTGGGGGACAGCTACGAGCAGTACTTC. Its protein is CASSLGDSYEQYF.

This sequence joins TRBV20-1 and TRBJ2-7; 7 nucleotides align to TRBD1. V lost 6 bases to trimming and J lost 4 bases; unmatched junction nucleotides: 12. Looked up from germline, CDR1 is DFQATT and CDR2 is SNEGSKA (reference sequence). CDR3 size: 14 residues. CDR3: CSAPDRRRKYEQYF. The CDR3 DNA is TGCAGTGCCCCGGACAGGCGGCGCAAATACGAGCAGTACTTC.

In this sample, this clonotype turned up once. This chain joins TRBV14 and TRBJ2-7; D not certain. This CDR3 has 11 residues. Trimming took 2 bases from V and 6 from J, leaving 5 bases between them. Germline CDR1 SGHDN, CDR2 FVKESK. CDR3 protein: CASSQLVEQYF. The DNA of the CDR3 is TGTGCCAGCAGCCAACTCGTCGAGCAGTACTTC.

The chain combines TRBV4-2 with TRBJ2-5, with 7 bases lining up with TRBD1. The ends lost 4 bases at V and 0 bases at J; junction bases unmatched: 5. Germline loops: CDR1 LGHNA, CDR2 YNFKEQ. The CDR3 spans 15 residues. The CDR3 loop is CASSPTGLYQETQYF. For the CDR3, the DNA is TGTGCCAGCAGCCCGACAGGGCTGTACCAAGAGACCCAGTACTTC.

This chain joins TRBV29-1 and TRBJ2-3; 10 bases line up with TRBD1. The V gene's germline CDR1 is SQVTM and CDR2 ANQGSEA. The CDR3 extends over 14 amino acids. V lost 3 bases, J lost 5 bases, and 5 bases stayed unmatched. The CDR3 sequence is CSVEEWDRGDTQYF. Written as DNA, the CDR3 is TGCAGCGTTGAGGAATGGGACAGGGGAGATACGCAGTATTTT.

The chain has TRBV7-3 and TRBJ2-1; D perhaps matches TRBD2 (5 bases). Trimming took off 5 bases at V and 0 bases at J, with 11 bases between the two ends. The CDR3 contains 15 residues. Germline V CDR1 and CDR2: SGHTA, FQGTGA. The CDR3 loop is CASSESGASYNEQFF. In nucleotides, the CDR3 is TGTGCCAGCAGCGAAAGCGGAGCCTCCTACAATGAGCAGTTCTTC.

The chain uses TRBV20-1 and TRBJ2-1, with 7 bases aligning to TRBD2. After removal of 1 base from V and 14 bases from J, the junction contained 2 bases not matched to a gene. This CDR3 spans 10 amino acids. The germline V gene has CDR1 DFQATT and CDR2 SNEGSKA (reference sequence). The CDR3 DNA reads as TGCAGTGCTAGAGGGCGGGAGAAGTTCTTC. Protein product: CSARGREKFF.

V usage is TRBV12-3 or TRBV12-4 and J usage is TRBJ1-5; D remains ambiguous. The CDR3 is made up of 13 amino acids. V gave up 3 bases and J gave up 1 base, with 4 bases separating them. CDR3 nucleotides: TGTGCCAGCAGTTTGGCCAGCAATCAGCCCCAGCATTTT. This translates into CASSLASNQPQHF.

The chain is built from TRBV12-3 or TRBV12-4 and TRBJ2-7; 7 bases map to TRBD1. The CDR3 has 13 amino acids. The V segment lost 6 bases and the J segment 6 bases; nucleotides outside the gene matches: 8. As DNA, the CDR3 is TGTGCCAGCAGCCAATACAGGGGCGGCGAGCAGTACTTC. Its translation is CASSQYRGGEQYF.

The genes are TRBV6-2 or TRBV6-3 and TRBJ2-5; no definite D call. This CDR3 is 12 amino acids long. Germline assignment: CDR1 MNHEY and CDR2 SVGEGT. Trimming removed 6 bases at V and 0 bases at J, with 5 bases between. CDR3 in amino acids: CASSPNQETQYF. The CDR3, as DNA: TGTGCCAGCAGCCCGAACCAAGAGACCCAGTACTTC.

The J gene is TRBJ2-7, the V gene TRBV6-2 or TRBV6-3, with 10 bases matching TRBD2. Germline CDR1 MNHEY, CDR2 SVGEGT. V lost 5 bases, J lost 7 bases, and 8 bases stayed unmatched. This CDR3 contains 14 residues. CDR3 nucleotide sequence: TGTGCCAGCAGTCCTAGCGGGAGTGCGGAGGAGCAGTACTTC. Its translation: CASSPSGSAEEQYF.

In this sample, this clonotype turned up once. The chain links TRBV9 to TRBJ2-4; D call uncertain. The CDR3 is 12 residues long. Looked up from germline, CDR1 is SGDLS and CDR2 is YYNGEE. Trimming left V 4 bases short and J 8 bases short, with 10 bases between. CDR3 loop: CASSPRDDIQYF. As DNA, the CDR3 is TGTGCCAGCAGCCCCAGAGATGACATTCAGTACTTC.